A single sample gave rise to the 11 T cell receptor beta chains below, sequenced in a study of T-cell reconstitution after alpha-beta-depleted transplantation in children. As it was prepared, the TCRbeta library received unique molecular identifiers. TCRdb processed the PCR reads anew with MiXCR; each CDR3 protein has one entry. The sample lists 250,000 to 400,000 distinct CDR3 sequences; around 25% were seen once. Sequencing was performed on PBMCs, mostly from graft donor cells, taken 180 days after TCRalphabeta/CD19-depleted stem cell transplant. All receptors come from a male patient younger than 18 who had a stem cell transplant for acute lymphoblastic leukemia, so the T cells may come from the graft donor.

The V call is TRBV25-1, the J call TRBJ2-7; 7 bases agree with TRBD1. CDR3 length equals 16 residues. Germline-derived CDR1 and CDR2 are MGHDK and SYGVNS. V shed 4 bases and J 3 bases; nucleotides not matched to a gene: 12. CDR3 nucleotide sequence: TGTGCCAGCAGTGTCGACAGGGCCACTACGTTCTACGAGCAGTACTTC. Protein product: CASSVDRATTFYEQYF.

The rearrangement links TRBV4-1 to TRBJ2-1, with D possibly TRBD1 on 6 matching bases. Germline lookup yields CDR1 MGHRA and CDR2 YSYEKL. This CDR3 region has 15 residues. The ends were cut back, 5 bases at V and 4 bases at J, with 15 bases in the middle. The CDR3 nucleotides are TGCGCCAGCAGCGAAGGGGGTCTCCAATACAATGAGCAGTTCTTC. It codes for CASSEGGLQYNEQFF.

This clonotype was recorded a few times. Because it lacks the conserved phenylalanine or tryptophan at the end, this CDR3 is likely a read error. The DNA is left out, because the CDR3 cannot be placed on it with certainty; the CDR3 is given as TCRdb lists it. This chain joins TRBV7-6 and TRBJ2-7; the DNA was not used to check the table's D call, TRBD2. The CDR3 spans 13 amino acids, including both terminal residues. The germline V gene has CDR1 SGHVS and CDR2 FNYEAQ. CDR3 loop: CASSPSPGLAGDL.

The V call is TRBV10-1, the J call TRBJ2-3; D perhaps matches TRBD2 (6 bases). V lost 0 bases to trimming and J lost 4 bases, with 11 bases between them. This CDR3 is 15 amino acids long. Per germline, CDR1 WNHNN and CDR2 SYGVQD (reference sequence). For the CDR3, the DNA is TGCGCCAGCAGTGAGTCGGGGGGTAACGCAGATACGCAGTATTTT. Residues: CASSESGGNADTQYF.

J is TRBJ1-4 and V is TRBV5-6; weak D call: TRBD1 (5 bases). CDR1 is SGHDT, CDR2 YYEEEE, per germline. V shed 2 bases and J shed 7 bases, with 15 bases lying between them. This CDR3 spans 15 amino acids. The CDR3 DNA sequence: TGTGCCAGCAGCTTCGGTAGACAGTACCTTGAAAAACTGTTTTTT. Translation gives CASSFGRQYLEKLFF.

As DNA, the CDR3 is TGTGCCAGCAGCTTCCCAAGCGGGCTAGCGGGGACCGGGGAGCTGTTTTTT. It encodes CASSFPSGLAGTGELFF. V and J are TRBV7-9 and TRBJ2-2, with TRBD2 identical over 9 bases. This CDR3 has 17 amino acids. From germline, CDR1 is SEHNR and CDR2 FQNEAQ (reference sequence). V lost 3 bases, J lost 5 bases, and 10 bases stayed unmatched.

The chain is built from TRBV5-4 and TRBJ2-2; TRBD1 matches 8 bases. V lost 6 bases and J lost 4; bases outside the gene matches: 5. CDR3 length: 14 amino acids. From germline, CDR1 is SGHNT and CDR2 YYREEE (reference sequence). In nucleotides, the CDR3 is TGTGCCAGCACCGGACAGGGTTCCACCGGGGAGCTGTTTTTT. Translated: CASTGQGSTGELFF.

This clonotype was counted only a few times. The CDR3 loop reads CATSVRDLKTDTQYF. Here the CDR3 DNA reads TGTGCCACCAGCGTCCGGGACCTTAAAACAGATACGCAGTATTTT. The J gene is TRBJ2-3, the V gene TRBV15, with D possibly being TRBD1 or TRBD2 (5 bases each). The ends were cut back, 5 bases at V and 3 bases at J, with 15 bases in the middle. From germline, CDR1 is LNHNV and CDR2 YYDKDF (reference sequence). This CDR3 has 15 residues.

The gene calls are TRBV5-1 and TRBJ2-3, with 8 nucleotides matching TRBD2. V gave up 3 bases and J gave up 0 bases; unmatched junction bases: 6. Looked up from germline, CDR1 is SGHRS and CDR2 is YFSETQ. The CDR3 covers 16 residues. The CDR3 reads CASSSLAGRSTDTQYF. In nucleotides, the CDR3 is TGCGCCAGCAGCTCCTTAGCGGGAAGGAGCACAGATACGCAGTATTTT.

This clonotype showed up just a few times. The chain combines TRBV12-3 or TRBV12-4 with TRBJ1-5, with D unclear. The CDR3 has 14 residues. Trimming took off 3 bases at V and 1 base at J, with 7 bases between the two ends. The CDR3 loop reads CASSFGRSNQPQHF. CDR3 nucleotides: TGTGCCAGCAGTTTTGGGCGAAGCAATCAGCCCCAGCATTTT.

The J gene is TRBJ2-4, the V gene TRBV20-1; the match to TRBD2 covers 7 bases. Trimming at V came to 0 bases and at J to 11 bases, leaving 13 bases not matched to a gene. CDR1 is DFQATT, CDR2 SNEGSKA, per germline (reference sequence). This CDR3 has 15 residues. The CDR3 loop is CSAREGFGGSFVQYF. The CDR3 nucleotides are TGCAGTGCTAGAGAGGGGTTCGGGGGGTCATTCGTTCAGTACTTC.